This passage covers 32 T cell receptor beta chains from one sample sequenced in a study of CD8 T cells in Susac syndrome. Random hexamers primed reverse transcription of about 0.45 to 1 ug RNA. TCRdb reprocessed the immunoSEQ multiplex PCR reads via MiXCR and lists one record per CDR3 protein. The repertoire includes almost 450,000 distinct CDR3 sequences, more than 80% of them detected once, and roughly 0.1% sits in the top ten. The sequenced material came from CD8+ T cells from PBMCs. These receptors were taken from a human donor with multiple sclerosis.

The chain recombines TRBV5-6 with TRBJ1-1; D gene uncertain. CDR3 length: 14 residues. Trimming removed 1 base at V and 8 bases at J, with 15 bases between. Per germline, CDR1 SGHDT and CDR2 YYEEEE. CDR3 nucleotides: TGTGCCAGCAGCTTGAACCCACTTCTTCACGAAGCTTTCTTT. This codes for CASSLNPLLHEAFF.

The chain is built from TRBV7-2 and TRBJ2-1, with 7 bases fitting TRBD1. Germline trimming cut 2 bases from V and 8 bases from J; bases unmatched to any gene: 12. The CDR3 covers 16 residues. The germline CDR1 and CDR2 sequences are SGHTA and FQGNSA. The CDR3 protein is CASSLPPGTEGDEQFF. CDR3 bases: TGTGCCAGCAGCTTACCTCCCGGGACAGAGGGCGATGAGCAGTTCTTC.

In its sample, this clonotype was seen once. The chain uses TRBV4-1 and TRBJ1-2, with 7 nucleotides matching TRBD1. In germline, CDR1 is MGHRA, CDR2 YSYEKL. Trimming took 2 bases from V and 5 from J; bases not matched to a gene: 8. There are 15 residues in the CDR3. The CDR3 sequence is CASSQKQGTMYGYTF. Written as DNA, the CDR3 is TGCGCCAGCAGCCAAAAACAGGGGACGATGTATGGCTACACCTTC.

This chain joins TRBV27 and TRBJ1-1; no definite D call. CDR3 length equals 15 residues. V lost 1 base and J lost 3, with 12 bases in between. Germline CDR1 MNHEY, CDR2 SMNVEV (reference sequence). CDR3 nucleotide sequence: TGTGCCAGCAGTTTATTAGGGTCATCCTACACTGAAGCTTTCTTT. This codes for CASSLLGSSYTEAFF.

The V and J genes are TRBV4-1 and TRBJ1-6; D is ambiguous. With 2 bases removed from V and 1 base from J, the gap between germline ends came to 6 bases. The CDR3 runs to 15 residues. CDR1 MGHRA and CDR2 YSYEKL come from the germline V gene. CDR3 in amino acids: CASSQPGSYNSPLHF. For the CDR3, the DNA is TGCGCCAGCAGCCAACCTGGTTCCTATAATTCACCCCTCCACTTT.

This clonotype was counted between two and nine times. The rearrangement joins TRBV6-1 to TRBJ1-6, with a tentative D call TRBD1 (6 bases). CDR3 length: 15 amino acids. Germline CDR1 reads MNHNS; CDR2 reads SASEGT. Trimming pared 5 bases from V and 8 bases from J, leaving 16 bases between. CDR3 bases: TGTGCCAGCAGTATAATTCAGGGGATAGATTCACCCCTCCACTTT. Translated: CASSIIQGIDSPLHF.

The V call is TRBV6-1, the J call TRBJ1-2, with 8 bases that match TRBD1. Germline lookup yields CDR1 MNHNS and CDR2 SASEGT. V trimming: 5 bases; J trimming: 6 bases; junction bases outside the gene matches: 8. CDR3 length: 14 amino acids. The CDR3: CASSSQGQGHGYTF. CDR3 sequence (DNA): TGTGCCAGCAGTTCCCAAGGACAGGGTCATGGCTACACCTTC.

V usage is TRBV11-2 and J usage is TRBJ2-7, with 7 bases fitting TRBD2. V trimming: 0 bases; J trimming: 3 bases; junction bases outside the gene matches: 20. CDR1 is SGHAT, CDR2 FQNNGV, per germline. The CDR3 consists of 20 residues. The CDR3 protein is CASSLDQLGGGSQKNYEQYF. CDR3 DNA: TGTGCCAGCAGCTTAGATCAGTTAGGCGGGGGATCTCAAAAGAACTACGAGCAGTACTTC. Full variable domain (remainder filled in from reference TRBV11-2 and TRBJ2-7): EAGVAQSPRYKIIEKRQSVAFWCNPISGHATLYWYQQILGQGPKLLIQFQNNGVVDDSQLPKDRFSAERLKGVDSTLKIQPAKLEDSAVYLCASSLDQLGGGSQKNYEQYFGPGTRLTVT.

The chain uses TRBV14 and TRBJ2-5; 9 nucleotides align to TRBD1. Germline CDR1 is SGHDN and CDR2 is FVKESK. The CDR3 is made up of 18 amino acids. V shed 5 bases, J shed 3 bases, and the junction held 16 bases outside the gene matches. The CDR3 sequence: CASSATYLLTGGEETQYF. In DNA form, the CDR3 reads TGTGCCAGCAGCGCGACTTACCTCCTAACAGGGGGCGAAGAGACCCAGTACTTC.

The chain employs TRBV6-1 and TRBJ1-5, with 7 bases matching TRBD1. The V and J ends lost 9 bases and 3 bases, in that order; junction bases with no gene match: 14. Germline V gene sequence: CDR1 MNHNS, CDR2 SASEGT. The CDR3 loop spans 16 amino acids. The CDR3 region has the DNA TGTGCCAGTCTAACTTTACAGGGGCCCTACAATCAGCCCCAGCATTTT. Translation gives CASLTLQGPYNQPQHF.

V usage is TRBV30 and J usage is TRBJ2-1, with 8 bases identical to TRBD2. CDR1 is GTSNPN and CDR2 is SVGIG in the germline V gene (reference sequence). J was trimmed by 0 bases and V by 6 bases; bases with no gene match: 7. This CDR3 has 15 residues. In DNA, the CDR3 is TGTGCCTGTCAACTAGCGGATCTCTCCTACAATGAGCAGTTCTTC. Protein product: CACQLADLSYNEQFF.

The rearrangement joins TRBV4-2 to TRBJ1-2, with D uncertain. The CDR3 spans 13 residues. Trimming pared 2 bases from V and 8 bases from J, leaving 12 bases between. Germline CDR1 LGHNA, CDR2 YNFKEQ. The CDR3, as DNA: TGTGCCAGCAGCCAACAGGAGGCGGGAGGCTACACCTTC. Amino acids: CASSQQEAGGYTF.

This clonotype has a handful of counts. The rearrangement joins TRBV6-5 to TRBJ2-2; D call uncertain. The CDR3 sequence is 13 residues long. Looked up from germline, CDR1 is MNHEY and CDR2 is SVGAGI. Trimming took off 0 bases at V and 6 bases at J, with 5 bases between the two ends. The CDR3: CASSYSNSGELFF. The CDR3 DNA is TGTGCCAGCAGTTACTCGAATTCCGGGGAGCTGTTTTTT.

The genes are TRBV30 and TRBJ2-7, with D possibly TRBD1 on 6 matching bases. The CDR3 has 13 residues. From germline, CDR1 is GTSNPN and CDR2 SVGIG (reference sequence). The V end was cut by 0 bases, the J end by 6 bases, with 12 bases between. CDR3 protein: CAWSVHTGSEQYF. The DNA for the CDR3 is TGTGCCTGGAGTGTTCATACAGGGAGCGAGCAGTACTTC.

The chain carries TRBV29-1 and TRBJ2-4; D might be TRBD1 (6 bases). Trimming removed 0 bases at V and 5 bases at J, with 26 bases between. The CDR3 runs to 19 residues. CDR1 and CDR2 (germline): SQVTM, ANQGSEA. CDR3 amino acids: CSVEDLLPTGGLRENIQYF. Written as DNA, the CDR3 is TGCAGCGTTGAAGACCTTTTACCGACAGGCGGCTTAAGAGAAAACATTCAGTACTTC.

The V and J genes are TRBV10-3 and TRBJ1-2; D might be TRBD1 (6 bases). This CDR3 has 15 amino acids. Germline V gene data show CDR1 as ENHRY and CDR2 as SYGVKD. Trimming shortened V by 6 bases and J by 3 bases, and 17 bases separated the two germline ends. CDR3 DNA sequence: TGTGCCATCAGGACAAACTGGACAGCATACTATGGCTACACCTTC. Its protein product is CAIRTNWTAYYGYTF.

The CDR3 loop is CASSIRAQLRSGTEAFF. The CDR3 DNA sequence: TGTGCCAGTAGTATTCGGGCCCAACTAAGGTCTGGCACTGAAGCTTTCTTT. The chain joins TRBV19 to TRBJ1-1; D unclear. Trimming stripped 3 bases from V and 4 bases from J, with 21 bases between. CDR1 and CDR2 from the germline V gene are LNHDA and SQIVND (reference sequence). The CDR3 has 17 amino acids.

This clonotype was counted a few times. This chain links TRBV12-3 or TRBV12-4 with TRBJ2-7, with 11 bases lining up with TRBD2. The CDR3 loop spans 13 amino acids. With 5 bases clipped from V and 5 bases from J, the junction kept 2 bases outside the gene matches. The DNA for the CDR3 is TGTGCCAGCAGTACTAGCGGGAGTAACGAGCAGTACTTC. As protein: CASSTSGSNEQYF.

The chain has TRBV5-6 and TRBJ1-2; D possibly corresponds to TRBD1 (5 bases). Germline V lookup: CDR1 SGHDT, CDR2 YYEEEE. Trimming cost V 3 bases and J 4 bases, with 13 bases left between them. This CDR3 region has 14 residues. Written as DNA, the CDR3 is TGTGCCAGCAGCTACCCGGGGCAAGTCTATGGCTACACCTTC. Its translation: CASSYPGQVYGYTF.

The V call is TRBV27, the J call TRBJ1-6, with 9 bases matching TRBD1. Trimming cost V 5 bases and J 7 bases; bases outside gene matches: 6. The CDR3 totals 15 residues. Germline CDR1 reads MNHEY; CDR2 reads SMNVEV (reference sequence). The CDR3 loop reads CASSLRGTGNSPLHF. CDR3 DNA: TGTGCCAGCAGTCTTCGCGGGACAGGGAATTCACCCCTCCACTTT.

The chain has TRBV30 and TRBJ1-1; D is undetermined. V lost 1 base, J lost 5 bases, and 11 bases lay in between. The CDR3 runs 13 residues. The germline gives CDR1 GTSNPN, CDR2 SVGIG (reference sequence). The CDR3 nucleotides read TGTGCCTGGAGTGGCGGGGATGGGACTGAAGCTTTCTTT. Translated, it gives CAWSGGDGTEAFF.

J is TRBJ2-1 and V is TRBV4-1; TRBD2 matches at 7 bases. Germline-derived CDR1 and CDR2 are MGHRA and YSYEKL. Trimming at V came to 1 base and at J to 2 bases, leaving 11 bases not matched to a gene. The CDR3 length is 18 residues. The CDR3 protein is CASSQGGASGPTYNEQFF. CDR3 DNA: TGCGCCAGCAGCCAAGGTGGGGCTAGCGGACCCACCTACAATGAGCAGTTCTTC.

Here the CDR3 reads CASSQVGTGNYGYTF. Here the CDR3 DNA reads TGCGCCAGCAGCCAAGTCGGGACAGGGAACTATGGCTACACCTTC. V is TRBV4-1 and J is TRBJ1-2; 9 bases are shared with TRBD1. With V trimmed by 1 base and J by 2 bases, 2 bases remained unmatched. CDR1 is MGHRA, CDR2 YSYEKL, per germline. This CDR3 region has 15 residues.

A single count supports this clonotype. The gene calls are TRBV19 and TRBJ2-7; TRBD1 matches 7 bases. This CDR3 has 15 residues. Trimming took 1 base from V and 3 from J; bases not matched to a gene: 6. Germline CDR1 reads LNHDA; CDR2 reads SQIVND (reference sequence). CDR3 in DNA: TGTGCCAGTAGTATAGTAGGGGGCGATATCTACGAGCAGTACTTC. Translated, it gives CASSIVGGDIYEQYF. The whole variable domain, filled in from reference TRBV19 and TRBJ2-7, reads DGGITQSPKYLFRKEGQNVTLSCEQNLNHDAMYWYRQDPGQGLRLIYYSQIVNDFQKGDIAEGYSVSREKKESFPLTVTSAQKNPTAFYLCASSIVGGDIYEQYFGPGTRLTVT.

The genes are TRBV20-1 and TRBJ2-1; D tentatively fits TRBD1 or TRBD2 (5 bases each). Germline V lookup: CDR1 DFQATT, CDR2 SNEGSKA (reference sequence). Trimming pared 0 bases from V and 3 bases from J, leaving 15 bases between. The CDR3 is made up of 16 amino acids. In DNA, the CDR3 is TGCAGTGCTAGAGATCGGGGCGACACCCTCTACAATGAGCAGTTCTTC. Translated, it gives CSARDRGDTLYNEQFF.

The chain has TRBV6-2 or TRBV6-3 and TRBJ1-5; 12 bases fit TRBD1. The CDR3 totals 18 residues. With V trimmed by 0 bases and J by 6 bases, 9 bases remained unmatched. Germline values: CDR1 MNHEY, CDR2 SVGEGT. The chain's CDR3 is CASSYSGQGAYRLQPQHF. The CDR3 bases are TGTGCCAGCAGTTACTCGGGACAGGGGGCTTACAGACTTCAGCCCCAGCATTTT.

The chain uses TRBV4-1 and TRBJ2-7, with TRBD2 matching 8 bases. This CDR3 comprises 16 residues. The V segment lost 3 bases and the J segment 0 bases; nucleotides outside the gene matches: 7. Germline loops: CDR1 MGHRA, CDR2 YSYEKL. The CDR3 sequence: CASSHASGSSSYEQYF. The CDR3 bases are TGCGCCAGCAGCCACGCGAGCGGGAGTAGCTCCTACGAGCAGTACTTC.

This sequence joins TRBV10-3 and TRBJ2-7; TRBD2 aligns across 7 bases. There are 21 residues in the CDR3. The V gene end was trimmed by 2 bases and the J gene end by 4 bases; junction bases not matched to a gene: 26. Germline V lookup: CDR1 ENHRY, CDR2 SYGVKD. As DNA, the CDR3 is TGTGCCATCAGTGAGGGACGACTTGCGTCTAGCGGTGCCTTTACGGGTTACGAGCAGTACTTC. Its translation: CAISEGRLASSGAFTGYEQYF.

The DNA for the CDR3 is TGTGCCAGCAGCCAAGATCGAGAGGACGAGCAGTACTTC. Residues: CASSQDREDEQYF. J is TRBJ2-7 and V is TRBV14; D unclear. Germline loops: CDR1 SGHDN, CDR2 FVKESK. CDR3 length: 13 amino acids. The ends were cut back, 0 bases at V and 5 bases at J, with 8 bases in the middle.

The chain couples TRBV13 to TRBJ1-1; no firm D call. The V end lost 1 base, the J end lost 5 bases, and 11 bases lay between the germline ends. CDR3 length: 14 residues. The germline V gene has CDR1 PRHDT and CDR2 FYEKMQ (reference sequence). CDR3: CASSLEQRGTEAFF. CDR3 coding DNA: TGTGCCAGCAGCTTAGAACAGCGAGGGACTGAAGCTTTCTTT.

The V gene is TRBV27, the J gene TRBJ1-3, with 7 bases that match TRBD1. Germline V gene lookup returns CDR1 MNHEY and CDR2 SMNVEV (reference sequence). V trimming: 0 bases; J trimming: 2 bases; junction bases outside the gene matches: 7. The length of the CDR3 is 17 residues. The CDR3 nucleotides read TGTGCCAGCAGTTTATCCGGGCAGGGGGGGGCTGGAAACACCATATATTTT. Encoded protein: CASSLSGQGGAGNTIYF.

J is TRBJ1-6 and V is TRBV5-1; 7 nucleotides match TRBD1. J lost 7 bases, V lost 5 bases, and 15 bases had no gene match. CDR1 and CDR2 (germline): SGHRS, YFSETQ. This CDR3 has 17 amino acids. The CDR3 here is CASRRPSTGTENSPLHF. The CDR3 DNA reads TGCGCCAGCAGGCGTCCGTCCACCGGGACAGAGAATTCACCCCTCCACTTT.